The 10 T cell receptor beta chains reported below all come from one sample, sequenced in a study of neurological immune-mediated disorders. TCRdb reprocessed the 5' RACE reads via MiXCR and lists one record per CDR3 protein. The repertoire holds about 80,000 distinct CDR3 sequences, with approximately 5% as singletons. Sequences were obtained from PBMCs. These receptors were taken from a woman in her 30s with multiple sclerosis.

This clonotype was counted only a few times. The V gene is TRBV20-1, the J gene TRBJ1-2, with 7 bases identical to TRBD1. The ends lost 1 base at V and 7 bases at J; junction bases unmatched: 12. This CDR3 region has 15 residues. In germline, CDR1 is DFQATT, CDR2 SNEGSKA (reference sequence). Here the CDR3 reads CSARVSQGVSGGYTF. CDR3 nucleotide sequence: TGCAGTGCTAGAGTTTCGCAGGGGGTATCGGGTGGCTACACCTTC.

This clonotype was detected ten times or more. The rearrangement uses TRBV5-1 and TRBJ2-2; 7 bases are shared with TRBD1. The V gene end was trimmed by 3 bases and the J gene end by 0 bases; junction bases not matched to a gene: 5. CDR1 is SGHRS and CDR2 is YFSETQ in the germline V gene. There are 16 residues in the CDR3. CDR3 nucleotides: TGCGCCAGCAGCTGGACCGGGACAGCGAACACCGGGGAGCTGTTTTTT. Amino acid sequence: CASSWTGTANTGELFF.

The gene calls are TRBV7-2 and TRBJ2-3; possible D gene TRBD1, 6 bases. The CDR3 has 17 residues. CDR1 and CDR2 from the germline V gene are SGHTA and FQGNSA. V lost 0 bases, J lost 2 bases, and 15 bases lay in between. CDR3 nucleotides: TGTGCCAGCAGCTTAGCGCAAGGAGACAGGACCACAGATACGCAGTATTTT. Protein product: CASSLAQGDRTTDTQYF. Filled out from reference TRBV7-2 and TRBJ2-3, the complete variable domain reads GAGVSQSPSNKVTEKGKDVELRCDPISGHTALYWYRQSLGQGLEFLIYFQGNSAPDKSGLPSDRFSAERTGGSVSTLTIQRTQQEDSAVYLCASSLAQGDRTTDTQYFGPGTRLTVL.

This clonotype was observed at least ten times. The chain combines TRBV20-1 with TRBJ2-3, with D unresolved. Germline CDR1 is DFQATT and CDR2 is SNEGSKA (reference sequence). The V end lost 7 bases, the J end lost 1 base, and 6 bases lay between the germline ends. The CDR3 is made up of 11 amino acids. DNA of the CDR3: TGCAGTGTGGCGGGCACAGATACGCAGTATTTT. This gives the protein CSVAGTDTQYF.

The table lists this clonotype with many counts. The chain employs TRBV12-3 or TRBV12-4 and TRBJ1-4; unclear D gene. The ends were cut back, 5 bases at V and 3 bases at J, with 16 bases in the middle. This CDR3 spans 16 amino acids. The CDR3: CASSPETLAPNEKLFF. CDR3 DNA: TGTGCCAGCAGTCCCGAAACATTGGCCCCTAATGAAAAACTGTTTTTT.

This clonotype was detected many times. This chain joins TRBV29-1 and TRBJ2-5; D is ambiguous. CDR1 and CDR2 (germline): SQVTM, ANQGSEA. V lost 4 bases and J 2 bases, leaving 5 bases between the germline ends. This CDR3 is built from 11 residues. CDR3 sequence (DNA): TGCAGCGTTGTACGGCAAGAGACCCAGTACTTC. It encodes CSVVRQETQYF.

This clonotype showed up just a few times. A clone one base away is much larger, so this may be a read error. The rearrangement links TRBV12-3 or TRBV12-4 to TRBJ1-5; D not certain. CDR3 length: 14 amino acids. Here the CDR3 DNA reads TGTGCCAGCAGTCTCAGGAGTAGCAATCAGCACCAGCATTTT. Its translation is CASSLRSSNQHQHF.

This clonotype was observed a handful of times. The chain links TRBV29-1 to TRBJ1-1; D is uncertain. The germline V gene has CDR1 SQVTM and CDR2 ANQGSEA. V lost 2 bases to trimming and J lost 4 bases, with 8 bases between them. The CDR3 is made up of 12 amino acids. CDR3 sequence: CSVESQTTEAFF. The CDR3, as DNA: TGCAGCGTTGAATCCCAGACCACTGAAGCTTTCTTT.

By proportion, this clonotype is medium-sized (0.01 to 0.1%). V is TRBV5-1 and J is TRBJ1-1; no clear D. Germline CDR1 reads SGHRS; CDR2 reads YFSETQ. The CDR3 is 15 residues long. The ends were cut back, 1 base at V and 1 base at J, with 11 bases in the middle. CDR3 sequence (DNA): TGCGCCAGCAGCTTGACTCAGAGGAAGAACACTGAAGCTTTCTTT. Amino acid sequence: CASSLTQRKNTEAFF. Full variable domain (remainder filled in from reference TRBV5-1 and TRBJ1-1): KAGVTQTPRYLIKTRGQQVTLSCSPISGHRSVSWYQQTPGQGLQFLFEYFSETQRNKGNFPGRFSGRQFSNSRSEMNVSTLELGDSALYLCASSLTQRKNTEAFFGQGTRLTVV.

The table lists this clonotype with many counts. This chain links TRBV11-3 with TRBJ2-1; tentatively, D is TRBD1 (5 bases). The V gene lost 7 bases and the J gene lost 8 bases, with 24 bases spanning the gap. CDR1 SGHNT and CDR2 YENEEA come from the germline V gene. The CDR3 runs to 16 residues. In nucleotides, the CDR3 is TGTGCCAGCACCCCGCCCCGACAGCCCCGAGGCGATGAGCAGTTCTTC. Translated, it gives CASTPPRQPRGDEQFF.